This TCR beta chain was documented in a study of CD8 T cells in ankylosing spondylitis. Study-wide points: Some motif variants had been reported before (in reactive arthritis synovial fluid and blood). Reported data indicate significant enrichment of disease-linked clones within matched ankylosing spondylitis synovial fluid. About 8 highly homologous variants made up a TCR beta motif, and this motif appeared characteristic of ankylosing spondylitis blood.

The table lists this clonotype with many counts. What it binds is unknown. Germline assignment: CDR1 LGHDT and CDR2 YNNKEL (reference sequence). Trimming shortened V by 0 bases and J by 4 bases, and 9 bases separated the two germline ends. The CDR3 has 14 amino acids. Quantitative 5'-RACE with molecular barcodes generated TCR beta libraries. In TCRdb, the 5' RACE reads were re-called with MiXCR into one record per CDR3 protein. The sample has roughly 90,000 distinct CDR3 sequences; about 8.1% are singletons. The source material was blood, either unsorted or a sorted T cell fraction (not recorded which). V gene TRBV3-1 combines with J gene TRBJ1-2, with D unclear. The TCR comes from a male donor with ankylosing spondylitis. This CDR3 reads CASSQEPGLYGYTF. The CDR3 nucleotides are TGTGCCAGCAGCCAAGAACCCGGTCTCTATGGCTACACCTTC.